Shown below are 25 T cell receptor beta chains from a single sample sequenced in a study of T cell responses to AZD1222 COVID-19 vaccine. Assay: immunoSEQ multiplex PCR; the TCRdb copy retains only in-frame clones and omits some. The repertoire holds about 79,000 clones, with approximately 80% as singletons. The sequencing here drew on peripheral blood, taken on day 0 of AZD1222 vaccination. The receptors stem from an adult in good health.

The rearrangement uses TRBV18 and TRBJ2-4; D may correspond to TRBD1 or TRBD2 (5 bases each). V gave up 5 bases and J gave up 2 bases, with 13 bases separating them. CDR1 is KGHSH, CDR2 LQKENI, per germline. The CDR3 runs 15 residues. The CDR3 DNA follows: TGTGCCAGCTCAGCAGGGAGTGAGACCAAAAACATTCAGTACTTC. It codes for CASSAGSETKNIQYF. The whole variable domain, remainder taken from reference TRBV18 and TRBJ2-4, is NAGVMQNPRHLVRRRGQEARLRCSPMKGHSHVYWYRQLPEEGLKFMVYLQKENIIDESGMPKERFSAEFPKEGPSILRIQQVVRGDSAAYFCASSAGSETKNIQYFGAGTRLSVL.

The chain combines TRBV28 with TRBJ1-6, with a possible D match to TRBD1 (5 bases). V lost 7 bases to trimming and J lost 5 bases, with 12 bases between them. Germline V CDR1 and CDR2: MDHEN, SYDVKM. CDR3 length equals 14 residues. DNA for the CDR3: TGTGCCAGCACCCTAAACAGGAATAATTCACCCCTCCACTTT. Translating it yields CASTLNRNNSPLHF.

For the CDR3, the DNA is TGTGCCAGCAGCGATACAGGGGACACTGAAGCTTTCTTT. It translates to CASSDTGDTEAFF. The V and J genes are TRBV3-1 (or the pseudogene TRBV3-2) and TRBJ1-1, with TRBD1 matching over 7 bases. The CDR3 totals 13 residues. Losses at the gene ends were 5 bases for V and 3 bases for J; bases not matched to a gene: 3. Per the germline V gene, CDR1 is LGHDT and CDR2 is YNNKEL (reference sequence).

This sequence joins TRBV28 and TRBJ1-1; TRBD1 agrees at 7 bases. Germline CDR1 and CDR2: MDHEN and SYDVKM. The CDR3 is 13 amino acids. J was trimmed by 1 base and V by 8 bases; bases with no gene match: 4. The chain's CDR3 is CASAYRGNTEAFF. Written as DNA, the CDR3 is TGTGCCAGCGCATACAGGGGGAACACTGAAGCTTTCTTT.

This clone was found a few times. The genes are TRBV3-1 (or the pseudogene TRBV3-2) and TRBJ2-5, with 14 nucleotides matching TRBD2. Trimming cost V 5 bases and J 0 bases; bases outside gene matches: 23. CDR3 length: 23 residues. Germline CDR1 is LGHDT and CDR2 is YNNKEL (reference sequence). The CDR3 protein is CASSAYLTSGRGQSGGDQETQYF. CDR3 coding DNA: TGTGCCAGCAGCGCGTACTTGACTAGCGGGAGGGGGCAATCCGGCGGGGACCAAGAGACCCAGTACTTC.

V gene TRBV12-5 combines with J gene TRBJ2-3; maybe TRBD1 (6 bases). V lost 1 base to trimming and J lost 0 bases, with 11 bases between them. The CDR3 is 16 amino acids. Per the germline V gene, CDR1 is LGHNT and CDR2 is FRNRAP. The CDR3 reads CASGLEKTGSTDTQYF. The CDR3 DNA reads TGTGCTAGTGGTTTGGAAAAGACAGGCAGCACAGATACGCAGTATTTT.

The rearrangement links TRBV2 to TRBJ2-5, with D unresolved. The CDR3 totals 14 residues. Germline CDR1 reads SNHLY; CDR2 reads FYNNEI. V lost 4 bases to trimming and J lost 5 bases, with 14 bases between them. CDR3 in DNA: TGTGCCAGCAGTGTAAGTCAGGTCCGGGAGACCCAGTACTTC. Its translation is CASSVSQVRETQYF.

The chain recombines TRBV20-1 with TRBJ2-3, with 7 bases that match TRBD1. The germline CDR1 and CDR2 sequences are DFQATT and SNEGSKA (reference sequence). Trimming cost V 3 bases and J 3 bases; bases outside gene matches: 9. This CDR3 comprises 15 residues. The CDR3 protein is CSASSQGFATDTQYF. The CDR3 DNA reads as TGCAGTGCTAGTTCACAGGGGTTTGCGACAGATACGCAGTATTTT.

In this sample, this clone turned up once. V and J are TRBV5-6 and TRBJ1-3; D not resolved. The V end was cut by 0 bases, the J end by 0 bases, with 16 bases between. The CDR3 totals 18 residues. Germline assignment: CDR1 SGHDT and CDR2 YYEEEE. The CDR3 DNA sequence: TGTGCCAGCAGCTTGGTTCGGACGGCTGCACGCTCTGGAAACACCATATATTTT. This sequence encodes CASSLVRTAARSGNTIYF.

This clone turned up a few times. The V gene is TRBV30, the J gene TRBJ1-6; the D is unclear. Per the germline V gene, CDR1 is GTSNPN and CDR2 is SVGIG (reference sequence). This CDR3 spans 14 amino acids. Deletions cut 2 bases from V and 0 bases from J, with 5 bases between. Written as DNA, the CDR3 is TGTGCCTGGAGTCGGAGCTCCTATAATTCACCCCTCCACTTT. It codes for CAWSRSSYNSPLHF.

This clone was seen a handful of times. This CDR3 reads CSAVGTVNTEAFF. The DNA of the CDR3 is TGCAGCGCTGTGGGGACAGTAAACACTGAAGCTTTCTTT. The chain joins TRBV29-1 to TRBJ1-1; 7 positions agree with TRBD1. CDR1 and CDR2 from the germline V gene are SQVTM and ANQGSEA. CDR3 size: 13 residues. V lost 7 bases, J lost 2 bases, and 7 bases stayed unmatched.

The chain employs TRBV2 and TRBJ1-5; 7 bases align to TRBD1. CDR3 length equals 15 residues. Trimming took 5 bases from V and 4 from J; bases not matched to a gene: 8. CDR1 is SNHLY and CDR2 is FYNNEI in the germline V gene. CDR3 protein: CASSPNRGGNQPQHF. The CDR3 region has the DNA TGTGCCAGCAGTCCCAACAGGGGCGGGAATCAGCCCCAGCATTTT.

The genes are TRBV7-2 and TRBJ2-2; maybe TRBD1 (5 bases). Trimming took off 5 bases at V and 1 base at J, with 8 bases between the two ends. Germline assignment: CDR1 SGHTA and CDR2 FQGNSA. The CDR3 totals 14 residues. This chain's CDR3 is CASSLTGNTGELFF. CDR3 nucleotide sequence: TGTGCCAGCAGCCTCACAGGGAACACCGGGGAGCTGTTTTTT. The full variable domain, rest sourced from reference TRBV7-2 and TRBJ2-2, is GAGVSQSPSNKVTEKGKDVELRCDPISGHTALYWYRQSLGQGLEFLIYFQGNSAPDKSGLPSDRFSAERTGGSVSTLTIQRTQQEDSAVYLCASSLTGNTGELFFGEGSRLTVL.

The chain links TRBV5-4 to TRBJ1-6; TRBD1 might be the D (5 bases). This CDR3 is 17 amino acids long. V lost 3 bases and J 7 bases, leaving 20 bases between the germline ends. The V gene's germline CDR1 is SGHNT and CDR2 YYREEE (reference sequence). CDR3 sequence (DNA): TGTGCCAGCAGCTCACACGGTACAGGTTTTCAGAATTCACCCCTCCACTTT. Translating gives CASSSHGTGFQNSPLHF.

The V and J genes are TRBV12-3 or TRBV12-4 and TRBJ2-3; D unresolved. This CDR3 spans 13 amino acids. Deletions cut 2 bases from V and 6 bases from J, with 9 bases between. In DNA form, the CDR3 reads TGTGCCAGCAGTTTATCCGAGGTCGATACGCAGTATTTT. It is translated as CASSLSEVDTQYF.

The chain couples TRBV10-3 to TRBJ1-3; D unclear. The germline V gene has CDR1 ENHRY and CDR2 SYGVKD. The V end was cut by 10 bases, the J end by 0 bases, with 4 bases between. The CDR3 spans 11 residues. This chain's CDR3 is CATNSGNTIYF. The CDR3 nucleotides read TGTGCCACGAACTCTGGAAACACCATATATTTT.

The rearrangement uses TRBV5-5 and TRBJ2-5; D uncertain. The CDR3 sequence is 14 residues long. The germline CDR1 and CDR2 sequences are SGHKS and YYEKEE (reference sequence). V was trimmed by 0 bases and J by 5 bases, leaving 11 bases between them. CDR3 region: CASSLDVSPETQYF. CDR3 DNA: TGTGCCAGCAGCTTGGACGTCTCCCCGGAGACCCAGTACTTC.

The CDR3 protein is CASSLRGRANTGELFF. DNA of the CDR3: TGCGCCAGCAGCTTGCGGGGGAGAGCGAACACCGGGGAGCTGTTTTTT. The chain uses TRBV5-1 and TRBJ2-2; D might be TRBD2 (6 bases). The V end lost 1 base, the J end lost 0 bases, and 10 bases lay between the germline ends. The CDR3 has 16 residues. Germline assignment: CDR1 SGHRS and CDR2 YFSETQ.

V gene TRBV5-4 combines with J gene TRBJ2-4, with 13 bases matching TRBD2. V shed 1 base and J 4 bases; nucleotides not matched to a gene: 11. Germline CDR1 and CDR2: SGHNT and YYREEE (reference sequence). The CDR3 sequence is 19 residues long. For the CDR3, the DNA is TGTGCCAGCAGCTTGCGACTCACTCCACTAGCGGGAGGGAAAAACATTCAGTACTTC. Amino acids: CASSLRLTPLAGGKNIQYF.

Only one count was recorded for this clone. J is TRBJ2-1 and V is TRBV4-2; D not certain. The germline CDR1 and CDR2 sequences are LGHNA and YNFKEQ. Trimming took 0 bases from V and 5 from J, leaving 8 bases between them. The CDR3 spans 14 residues. CDR3: CASSQDLGNNEQFF. In nucleotides, the CDR3 is TGTGCCAGCAGCCAAGATCTTGGCAACAATGAGCAGTTCTTC.

This clone was observed a single time. J is TRBJ2-5 and V is TRBV29-1; D not certain. This CDR3 has 10 amino acids. The germline gives CDR1 SQVTM, CDR2 ANQGSEA. V lost 4 bases and J lost 1, with 1 base in between. CDR3 nucleotide sequence: TGCAGCGTTGTCCAAGAGACCCAGTACTTC. Protein: CSVVQETQYF.

This clone came up a few times. V is TRBV5-6 and J is TRBJ1-4; D not certain. Germline CDR1 is SGHDT and CDR2 is YYEEEE. Trimming took 4 bases from V and 3 from J, leaving 16 bases between them. CDR3 size: 16 residues. This chain's CDR3 is CASSLNTRSANEKLFF. The CDR3 coding sequence is TGTGCCAGCAGCCTGAACACAAGGTCGGCTAATGAAAAACTGTTTTTT. Combining the CDR3 with reference TRBV5-6 and TRBJ1-4 gives the whole variable domain DAGVTQSPTHLIKTRGQQVTLRCSPKSGHDTVSWYQQALGQGPQFIFQYYEEEERQRGNFPDRFSGHQFPNYSSELNVNALLLGDSALYLCASSLNTRSANEKLFFGSGTQLSVL.

The rearrangement joins TRBV7-8 to TRBJ2-1; 11 bases line up with TRBD2. The germline V gene encodes CDR1 SGHVS and CDR2 FQNEAQ. The CDR3 loop spans 15 amino acids. V lost 5 bases and J lost 6; bases outside the gene matches: 6. The DNA for the CDR3 is TGTGCCAGCAGCCTCGGGACTAGCGGTCTCAATGAGCAGTTCTTC. It yields the protein CASSLGTSGLNEQFF.

The chain combines TRBV7-2 with TRBJ2-3; 11 bases are a match to TRBD2. The CDR3 consists of 16 residues. Looked up from germline, CDR1 is SGHTA and CDR2 is FQGNSA. Trimming cost V 2 bases and J 7 bases; bases outside gene matches: 8. CDR3 nucleotides: TGTGCCAGCAGCTTACGACTAGCGGGACCGCGGAATACGCAGTATTTT. Encoded protein: CASSLRLAGPRNTQYF.

This chain joins TRBV5-5 and TRBJ2-5; TRBD1 is a possible D gene (6 bases). Trimming shortened V by 0 bases and J by 6 bases, and 12 bases separated the two germline ends. The CDR3 has 14 residues. The V gene's germline CDR1 is SGHKS and CDR2 YYEKEE (reference sequence). The DNA of the CDR3 is TGTGCCAGCAGCTTGGGGGGGCCGGGACAGACCCAGTACTTC. Translation: CASSLGGPGQTQYF.